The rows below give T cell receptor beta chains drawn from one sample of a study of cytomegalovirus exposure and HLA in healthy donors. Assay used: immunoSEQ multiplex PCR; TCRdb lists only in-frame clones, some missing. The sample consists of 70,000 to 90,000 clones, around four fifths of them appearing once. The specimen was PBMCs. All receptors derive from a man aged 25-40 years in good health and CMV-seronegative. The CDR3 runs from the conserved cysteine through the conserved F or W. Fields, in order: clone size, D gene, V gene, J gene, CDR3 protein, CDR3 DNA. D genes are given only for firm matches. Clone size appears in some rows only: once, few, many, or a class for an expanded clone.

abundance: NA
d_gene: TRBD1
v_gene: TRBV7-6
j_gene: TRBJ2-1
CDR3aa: CASSDWSGQGLFGSYNEQFF
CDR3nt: TGTGCCAGCAGCGACTGGTCGGGACAGGGGTTATTCGGGTCCTACAATGAGCAGTTCTTC

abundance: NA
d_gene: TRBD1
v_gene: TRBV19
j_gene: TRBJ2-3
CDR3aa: CASKDRGSDTQYF
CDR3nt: TGTGCCAGTAAAGACAGGGGGTCAGATACGCAGTATTTT

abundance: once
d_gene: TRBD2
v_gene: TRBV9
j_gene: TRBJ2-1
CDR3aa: CASSWASGVRSYNEQFF
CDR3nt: TGTGCCAGCAGTTGGGCTAGCGGGGTCCGCTCCTACAATGAGCAGTTCTTC

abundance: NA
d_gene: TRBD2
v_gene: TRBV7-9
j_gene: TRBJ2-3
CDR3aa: CASRLPSGLGNTDTQYF
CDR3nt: TGTGCCAGCAGACTTCCTTCGGGACTAGGAAACACAGATACGCAGTATTTT

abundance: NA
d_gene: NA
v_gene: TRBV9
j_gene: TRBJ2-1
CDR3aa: CASSVGGVNEQFF
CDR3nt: TGTGCCAGCAGCGTAGGGGGGGTCAATGAGCAGTTCTTC

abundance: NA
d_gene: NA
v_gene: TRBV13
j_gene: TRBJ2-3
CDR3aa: CASSFPGSTDTQYF
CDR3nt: TGTGCCAGCAGCTTCCCCGGTAGCACAGATACGCAGTATTTT

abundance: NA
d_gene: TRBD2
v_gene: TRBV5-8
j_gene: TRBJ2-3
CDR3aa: CASSLGAGGADTQYF
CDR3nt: TGTGCCAGCAGCTTGGGAGCGGGAGGGGCAGATACGCAGTATTTT

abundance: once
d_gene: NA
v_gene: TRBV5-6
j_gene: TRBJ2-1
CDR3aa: CASSFATGPDEQFF
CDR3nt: TGTGCCAGCAGCTTCGCTACAGGGCCGGATGAGCAGTTCTTC

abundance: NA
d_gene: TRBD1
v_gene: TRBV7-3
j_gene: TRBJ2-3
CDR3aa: CASSRNQGADTQYF
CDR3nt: TGTGCCAGCAGCCGAAACCAGGGGGCCGATACGCAGTATTTT

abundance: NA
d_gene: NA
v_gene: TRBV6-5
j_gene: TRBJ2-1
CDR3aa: CASSYYREQFF
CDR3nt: TGTGCCAGCAGTTACTATCGGGAGCAGTTCTTC

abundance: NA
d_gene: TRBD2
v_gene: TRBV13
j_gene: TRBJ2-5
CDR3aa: CASSPSAGEGPETQYF
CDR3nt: TGTGCCAGCAGCCCTAGTGCGGGGGAGGGACCAGAGACCCAGTACTTC

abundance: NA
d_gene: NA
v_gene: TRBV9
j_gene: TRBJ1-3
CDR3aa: CASSGRGGGANTIYF
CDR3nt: TGTGCCAGCAGCGGCCGAGGGGGGGGCGCGAACACCATATATTTT

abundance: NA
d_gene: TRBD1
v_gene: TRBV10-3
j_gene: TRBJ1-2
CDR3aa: CAMYQGAGYTF
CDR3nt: TGTGCCATGTATCAGGGGGCGGGCTACACCTTC

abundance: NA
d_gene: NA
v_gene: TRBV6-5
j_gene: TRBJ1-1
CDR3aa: CATRGGHANTEAFF
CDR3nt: TGTGCCACACGGGGAGGGCACGCGAACACTGAAGCTTTCTTT

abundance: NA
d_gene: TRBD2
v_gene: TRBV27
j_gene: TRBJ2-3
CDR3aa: CASSLVAGGSSTDTQYF
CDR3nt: TGTGCCAGCAGTTTAGTAGCGGGGGGATCTAGCACAGATACGCAGTATTTT

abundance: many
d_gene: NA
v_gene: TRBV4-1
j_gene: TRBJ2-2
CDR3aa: CASSPFGAGGGELFF
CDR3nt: TGCGCCAGCAGCCCCTTCGGAGCGGGTGGGGGGGAGCTGTTTTTT

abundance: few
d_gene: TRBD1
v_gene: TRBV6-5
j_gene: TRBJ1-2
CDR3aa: CASSSGQDPGYTF
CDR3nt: TGTGCCAGCAGTTCGGGACAGGATCCTGGCTACACCTTC

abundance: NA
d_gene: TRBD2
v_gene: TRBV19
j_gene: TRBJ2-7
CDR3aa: CASSMGLAGHLYEQYF
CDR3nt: TGTGCCAGTAGTATGGGACTAGCGGGCCATTTATACGAGCAGTACTTC

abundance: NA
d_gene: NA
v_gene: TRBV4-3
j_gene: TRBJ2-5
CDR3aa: CASSQGYGGGHAVETQYF
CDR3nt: TGCGCCAGCAGCCAGGGATATGGCGGGGGCCACGCGGTAGAGACCCAGTACTTC

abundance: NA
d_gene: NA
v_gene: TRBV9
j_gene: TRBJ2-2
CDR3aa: CASSVVSEAGELFF
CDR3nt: TGTGCCAGCAGCGTAGTATCTGAGGCCGGGGAGCTGTTTTTT

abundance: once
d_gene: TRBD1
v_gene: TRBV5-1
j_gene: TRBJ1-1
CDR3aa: CASSLAVTGAPEAFF
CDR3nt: TGCGCCAGCAGCTTGGCCGTGACAGGGGCTCCTGAAGCTTTCTTT

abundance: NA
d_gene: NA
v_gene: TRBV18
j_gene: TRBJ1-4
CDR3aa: CASSPQTWAGPDEKLFF
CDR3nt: TGTGCCAGCTCACCACAAACATGGGCCGGTCCGGATGAAAAACTGTTTTTT

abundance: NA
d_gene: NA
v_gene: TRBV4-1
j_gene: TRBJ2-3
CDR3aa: CASSLRQLTDTQYF
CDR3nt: TGCGCCAGCAGCCTACGACAGCTCACAGATACGCAGTATTTT

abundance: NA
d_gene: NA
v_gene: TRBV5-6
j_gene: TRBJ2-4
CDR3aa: CASSLEEGIQYF
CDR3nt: TGTGCCAGCAGCCTTGAGGAAGGTATTCAGTACTTC

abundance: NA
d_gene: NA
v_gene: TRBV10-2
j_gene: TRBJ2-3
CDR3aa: CASSENFSGDTQYF
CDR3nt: TGCGCCAGCAGTGAGAACTTTAGTGGAGATACGCAGTATTTT

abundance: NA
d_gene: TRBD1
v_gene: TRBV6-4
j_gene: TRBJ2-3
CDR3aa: CASSAGQGADTQYF
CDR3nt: TGTGCCAGCAGTGCGGGACAGGGGGCAGATACGCAGTATTTT

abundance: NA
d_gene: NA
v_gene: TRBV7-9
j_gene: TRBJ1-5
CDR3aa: CASSSTRRRSLGNQPQHF
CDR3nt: TGTGCCAGCAGCTCCACGAGACGACGGAGCCTTGGCAATCAGCCCCAGCATTTT